The 4 T cell receptor beta chains in this list originate from one sample, sequenced in a study of shared clonotypes between healthy human individuals. Sequencing was performed with immunoSEQ multiplex PCR; in TCRdb, only in-frame clones are kept and a portion is missing. The sample shows about 770,000 clones, 72% of them seen only once. The sequencing input was memory CD4+ T cells sorted from blood. Subset meaning: CD45RA-negative fraction. The source is a woman aged 25 to 45 in good health.

The rearrangement links TRBV27 to TRBJ2-7; D may be TRBD2 (6 bases). This CDR3 has 13 residues. V lost 4 bases to trimming and J lost 6 bases, with 13 bases between them. Germline V gives CDR1 MNHEY, CDR2 SMNVEV (reference sequence). CDR3 sequence reads: CASSSTLGGEQYF. The CDR3 region has the DNA TGTGCCAGCAGTTCAACCCTCGGGGGCGAGCAGTACTTC.

The chain links TRBV5-4 to TRBJ2-7; the D is unclear. Looked up from germline, CDR1 is SGHNT and CDR2 is YYREEE (reference sequence). V shed 0 bases and J shed 0 bases, with 4 bases lying between them. CDR3 size: 13 residues. The CDR3, as DNA: TGTGCCAGCAGCTTGGAGGGCTCCTACGAGCAGTACTTC. Amino acid sequence: CASSLEGSYEQYF.

This sequence joins TRBV5-1 and TRBJ2-1; D unclear. From germline, CDR1 is SGHRS and CDR2 YFSETQ. Trimming pared 4 bases from V and 3 bases from J, leaving 14 bases between. The CDR3 spans 15 residues. CDR3 protein: CASSDDGLNYNEQFF. In nucleotides, the CDR3 is TGCGCCAGCAGCGACGACGGTCTAAACTACAATGAGCAGTTCTTC.

The V call is TRBV10-1, the J call TRBJ1-1; D is undetermined. Germline CDR1 is WNHNN and CDR2 is SYGVQD (reference sequence). The CDR3 runs 13 residues. Trimming removed 6 bases from V and 2 bases from J, with 10 bases in between. CDR3 coding DNA: TGCGCCAGCAGCCTAGGCTTAAACACTGAAGCTTTCTTT. It codes for CASSLGLNTEAFF.